This TCR beta chain derives from a study of T cell repertoires in cytomegalovirus infection. For the study at large: The public TCR beta signatures pointed to both CMV infection and matching HLA type. Study conclusions and caveats: Dominant in the ex vivo response were TCR beta clonotypes restricted by HLA-C and specific for CMV. Summed frequency of shared TCR beta families picked out CMV carriers who also had the relevant HLA.

This clonotype has a count of ten or more. Antigen: not known. The germline V gene has CDR1 SGHTA and CDR2 FQGNSA. This CDR3 spans 15 amino acids. V lost 6 bases, J lost 9 bases, and 11 bases stayed unmatched. TCRdb independently ran MiXCR on the reads; one entry per CDR3 protein. The top ten hold 8.7% of the sample, which has a few hundred thousand distinct CDR3 sequences, 15% to 20% seen once. This chain links TRBV7-2 with TRBJ1-6; TRBD1 agrees at 7 bases. Material: PBMCs. This TCR was sampled from a human donor in good health (CMV status not recorded). Some clones in this sample may be carry-over from other donors' samples. In DNA, the CDR3 is TGTGCCAGCAGATCGACAGGGAGTTACACTTCACCCCTCCACTTT. Translated: CASRSTGSYTSPLHF. Looking up the rest from reference TRBV7-2 and TRBJ1-6 gives the full variable domain: GAGVSQSPSNKVTEKGKDVELRCDPISGHTALYWYRQSLGQGLEFLIYFQGNSAPDKSGLPSDRFSAERTGGSVSTLTIQRTQQEDSAVYLCASRSTGSYTSPLHFGNGTRLTVT.